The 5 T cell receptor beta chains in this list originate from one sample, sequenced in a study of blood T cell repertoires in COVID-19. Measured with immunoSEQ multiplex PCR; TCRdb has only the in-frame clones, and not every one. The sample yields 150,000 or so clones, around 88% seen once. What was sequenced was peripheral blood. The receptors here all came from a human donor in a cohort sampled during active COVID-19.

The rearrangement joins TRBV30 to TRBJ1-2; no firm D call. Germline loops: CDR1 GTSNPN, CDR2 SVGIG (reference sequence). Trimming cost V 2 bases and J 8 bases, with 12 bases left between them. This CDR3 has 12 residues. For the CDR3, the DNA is TGTGCCTGGAGTTCCCGGGGAGGGGGCTACACCTTC. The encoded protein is CAWSSRGGGYTF.

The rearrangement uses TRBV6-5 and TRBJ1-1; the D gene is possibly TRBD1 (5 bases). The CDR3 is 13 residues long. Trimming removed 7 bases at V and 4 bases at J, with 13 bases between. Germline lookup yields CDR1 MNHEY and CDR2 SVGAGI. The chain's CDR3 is CASISTGVTEAFF. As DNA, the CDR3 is TGTGCCAGCATATCAACAGGCGTCACTGAAGCTTTCTTT.

CDR3 sequence: CASTRDRGYEQYF. The DNA of the CDR3 is TGTGCCAGCACCAGGGACAGGGGCTACGAGCAGTACTTC. This chain uses TRBV28 with TRBJ2-7, with TRBD1 identical over 10 bases. Germline CDR1 reads MDHEN; CDR2 reads SYDVKM. The V segment lost 7 bases and the J segment 3 bases; nucleotides outside the gene matches: 3. CDR3 length: 13 residues.

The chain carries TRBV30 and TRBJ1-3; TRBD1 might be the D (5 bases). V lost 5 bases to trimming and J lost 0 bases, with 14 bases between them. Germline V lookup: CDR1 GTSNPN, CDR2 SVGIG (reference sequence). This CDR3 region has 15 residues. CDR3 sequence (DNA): TGTGCCTGGGCCCGGGGGGGAACCTCTGGAAACACCATATATTTT. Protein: CAWARGGTSGNTIYF.

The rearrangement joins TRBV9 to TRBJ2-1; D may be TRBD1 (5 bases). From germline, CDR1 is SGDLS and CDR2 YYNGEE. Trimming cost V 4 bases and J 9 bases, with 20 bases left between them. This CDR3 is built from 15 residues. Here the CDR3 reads CASSPPVEVQGEQFF. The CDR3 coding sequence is TGTGCCAGCAGCCCCCCTGTCGAGGTGCAGGGTGAGCAGTTCTTC.